Presented here are 23 T cell receptor beta chains from one specimen sequenced in a study of blood T cell repertoires in COVID-19. Sequencing used immunoSEQ multiplex PCR; TCRdb keeps in-frame clones, though not all of them. Among 200,000 to 250,000 clones, 86% were seen once, and the ten largest hold roughly an eighth. The sample was peripheral blood. All receptors derive from a man older than 75 with acute or convalescent COVID-19.

The chain employs TRBV7-9 and TRBJ2-5; D ambiguous. Germline lookup yields CDR1 SEHNR and CDR2 FQNEAQ (reference sequence). CDR3 length: 18 amino acids. Trimming removed 1 base at V and 5 bases at J, with 23 bases between. The CDR3 protein is CASSLGRVGGASSETQYF. The CDR3 coding sequence is TGTGCCAGCAGCTTAGGTCGGGTTGGTGGCGCATCAAGCGAGACCCAGTACTTC.

For the CDR3, the DNA is TGTGCCAGCAGTTACCCCCTCAAGCGCGGGGGGCAGTATTTT. It specifies CASSYPLKRGGQYF. The chain recombines TRBV6-2 or TRBV6-3 with TRBJ2-3, with 7 nucleotides matching TRBD2. V lost 2 bases, J lost 11 bases, and 10 bases stayed unmatched. Looked up from germline, CDR1 is MNHEY and CDR2 is SVGEGT. The CDR3 totals 14 residues.

This chain uses TRBV5-1 with TRBJ1-2; D is perhaps TRBD1 (5 bases). The V and J ends lost 5 bases and 3 bases respectively, with 14 bases between them. This CDR3 contains 14 residues. The germline V gene encodes CDR1 SGHRS and CDR2 YFSETQ. CDR3 sequence reads: CASSLRVGDYGYTF. For the CDR3, the DNA is TGCGCCAGCAGTTTGCGGGTAGGGGACTATGGCTACACCTTC.

The J gene is TRBJ2-1, the V gene TRBV11-3; 10 bases line up with TRBD2. With 4 bases clipped from V and 11 bases from J, the junction kept 11 bases outside the gene matches. The germline V gene encodes CDR1 SGHNT and CDR2 YENEEA. The CDR3 is 15 residues long. CDR3: CASSSTSGPRNQQFF. CDR3 DNA sequence: TGTGCCAGCAGCTCGACTAGCGGGCCTCGTAATCAGCAGTTCTTC.

The chain employs TRBV19 and TRBJ1-6; 7 nucleotides match TRBD1. The germline gives CDR1 LNHDA, CDR2 SQIVND (reference sequence). The V gene end was trimmed by 6 bases and the J gene end by 0 bases; junction bases not matched to a gene: 11. CDR3 length equals 18 residues. Here the CDR3 reads CASSPRGTANSYNSPLHF. The CDR3 region has the DNA TGTGCCAGTAGCCCTCGTGGGACAGCGAACTCCTATAATTCACCCCTCCACTTT.

This clone came up once. The V call is TRBV27, the J call TRBJ2-3; 7 bases fit TRBD2. Germline values: CDR1 MNHEY, CDR2 SMNVEV (reference sequence). The CDR3 totals 17 residues. V shed 0 bases, J shed 2 bases, and the junction held 8 bases outside the gene matches. The CDR3 region is CASSLSIERGVTDTQYF. The CDR3 DNA reads as TGTGCCAGCAGTTTATCGATCGAGCGGGGAGTCACAGATACGCAGTATTTT.

The chain recombines TRBV24-1 with TRBJ2-2; possibly TRBD2 for D (6 bases). CDR3 length equals 16 residues. Germline lookup yields CDR1 KGHDR and CDR2 SFDVKD. V was clipped by 6 bases and J by 1 base, with 14 bases between them. Here the CDR3 reads CATSRSGAGNTGELFF. The DNA for the CDR3 is TGTGCCACCAGTCGTTCGGGAGCTGGGAACACCGGGGAGCTGTTTTTT.

The chain is built from TRBV3-1 (or the pseudogene TRBV3-2) and TRBJ2-3; no firm D call. The V end was cut by 1 base, the J end by 0 bases, with 5 bases between. CDR3 length: 14 residues. Germline-derived CDR1 and CDR2 are LGHDT and YNNKEL (reference sequence). The CDR3 spells CASSQALSTDTQYF. In DNA form, the CDR3 reads TGTGCCAGCAGCCAAGCTCTGAGCACAGATACGCAGTATTTT.

The chain combines TRBV28 with TRBJ2-1; 9 nucleotides line up with TRBD2. Unmatched junction bases numbered 5, after V lost 2 bases and J lost 3 bases. The CDR3 consists of 16 residues. CDR1 and CDR2 from the germline V gene are MDHEN and SYDVKM. In DNA form, the CDR3 reads TGTGCCAGCAGTTTAGCGAGCGGGGGGATCTACAATGAGCAGTTCTTC. This gives the protein CASSLASGGIYNEQFF.

This chain uses TRBV19 with TRBJ2-7, with D possibly TRBD2 on 6 matching bases. This CDR3 contains 13 residues. Germline V CDR1 and CDR2: LNHDA, SQIVND (reference sequence). The V and J ends lost 6 bases and 2 bases respectively, with 11 bases between them. CDR3 loop: CASSSGLPYEQYF. In nucleotides, the CDR3 is TGTGCCAGTAGCAGCGGACTACCCTACGAGCAGTACTTC.

V usage is TRBV5-1 and J usage is TRBJ2-3, with D possibly being TRBD1 (5 bases). Trimming shortened V by 0 bases and J by 4 bases, and 12 bases separated the two germline ends. CDR3 length: 15 amino acids. Germline CDR1 reads SGHRS; CDR2 reads YFSETQ. CDR3 nucleotide sequence: TGCGCCAGCAGCTTGGCCCTAAAGGGGTCAGATACGCAGTATTTT. This sequence encodes CASSLALKGSDTQYF.

In this sample, this clone turned up once. The chain uses TRBV6-5 and TRBJ1-6, with 8 bases lining up with TRBD1. J was trimmed by 6 bases and V by 0 bases; bases with no gene match: 4. Germline V gene data show CDR1 as MNHEY and CDR2 as SVGAGI. This CDR3 has 16 amino acids. CDR3 in DNA: TGTGCCAGCAGTTACTCCCTGGACAGGGTTAATTCACCCCTCCACTTT. Translating gives CASSYSLDRVNSPLHF.

J is TRBJ1-2 and V is TRBV25-1, with unresolved D. Germline CDR1 and CDR2: MGHDK and SYGVNS. Trimming shortened V by 6 bases and J by 4 bases, and 12 bases separated the two germline ends. The CDR3 has 13 residues. CDR3 loop: CASRRGGGYGYTF. The CDR3 DNA follows: TGTGCCAGCAGGAGAGGTGGTGGCTATGGCTACACCTTC.

The chain carries TRBV28 and TRBJ1-4; TRBD1 agrees at 10 bases. Per the germline V gene, CDR1 is MDHEN and CDR2 is SYDVKM. Losses at the gene ends were 8 bases for V and 8 bases for J; bases not matched to a gene: 8. There are 14 residues in the CDR3. The CDR3 loop reads CASLGQGEGEKLFF. CDR3 sequence (DNA): TGTGCCAGCCTCGGACAGGGGGAAGGGGAAAAACTGTTTTTT.

The chain uses TRBV7-3 and TRBJ2-5, with D tentatively TRBD1 (5 bases). V was pared by 2 bases and J by 5 bases, with 9 bases between. The CDR3 runs 13 residues. Germline V gives CDR1 SGHTA, CDR2 FQGTGA. CDR3 DNA sequence: TGTGCCAGCAGCTTAGGGGCAGCGGAGACCCAGTACTTC. Amino acid sequence: CASSLGAAETQYF.

The CDR3 DNA reads TGTGCCAGCAGCTTGGGGACAGGCGCCATGGGCTACACCTTC. This sequence encodes CASSLGTGAMGYTF. The rearrangement links TRBV9 to TRBJ1-2; 8 bases are shared with TRBD1. Trimming cost V 4 bases and J 8 bases; bases outside gene matches: 10. CDR1 is SGDLS and CDR2 is YYNGEE in the germline V gene. The CDR3 spans 14 residues.

CDR3 sequence (DNA): TGTGCCAGCAGTAGGGGAGCGGGACCTATACAAGAGACCCAGTACTTC. It translates to CASSRGAGPIQETQYF. The chain is built from TRBV2 and TRBJ2-5; TRBD2 agrees at 7 bases. CDR1 and CDR2 (germline): SNHLY, FYNNEI. Trimming removed 5 bases from V and 2 bases from J; junction bases left unmatched: 11. The CDR3 sequence is 16 residues long. The complete variable domain, with remaining parts taken from reference TRBV2 and TRBJ2-5, reads EPEVTQTPSHQVTQMGQEVILRCVPISNHLYFYWYRQILGQKVEFLVSFYNNEISEKSEIFDDQFSVERPDGSNFTLKIRSTKLEDSAMYFCASSRGAGPIQETQYFGPGTRLLVL.

The rearrangement uses TRBV15 and TRBJ2-2; 8 positions match TRBD1. The CDR3 totals 16 residues. CDR1 LNHNV and CDR2 YYDKDF come from the germline V gene (reference sequence). The trim removed 6 bases at V and 4 bases at J, leaving 10 bases unmatched. The CDR3: CATRGGDRGSTGELFF. Here the CDR3 DNA reads TGTGCCACCAGAGGGGGCGACAGGGGTAGCACCGGGGAGCTGTTTTTT.

This rearrangement joins TRBV18 to TRBJ2-5, with D possibly being TRBD1 (5 bases). The CDR3 is made up of 14 amino acids. V dropped 2 bases and J dropped 4 bases, with 11 bases sitting between them. The germline V gene encodes CDR1 KGHSH and CDR2 LQKENI. CDR3 nucleotide sequence: TGTGCCAGCTCACCAGTCGACAGTCGAGAGACCCAGTACTTC. It yields the protein CASSPVDSRETQYF.

The rearrangement uses TRBV5-1 and TRBJ2-2; 9 bases are shared with TRBD2. The CDR3 runs 16 residues. Germline CDR1 SGHRS, CDR2 YFSETQ. Trimming removed 4 bases from V and 0 bases from J; junction bases left unmatched: 4. The CDR3, as DNA: TGCGCCAGCAGCCCGGGACTAGCTTCGAACACCGGGGAGCTGTTTTTT. Amino acids: CASSPGLASNTGELFF.

This chain links TRBV19 with TRBJ1-1, with TRBD1 matching 8 bases. The germline gives CDR1 LNHDA, CDR2 SQIVND (reference sequence). The ends lost 5 bases at V and 7 bases at J; junction bases unmatched: 12. The CDR3 has 15 residues. This CDR3 is CASSRAGGLVGEAFF. In nucleotides, the CDR3 is TGTGCCAGTAGTCGGGCAGGGGGCCTAGTTGGTGAAGCTTTCTTT.

Here the CDR3 DNA reads TGTGCCAGTAGCCGGACAGGCCCGAACACTGAAGCTTTCTTT. This sequence encodes CASSRTGPNTEAFF. The chain carries TRBV19 and TRBJ1-1; TRBD1 matches at 7 bases. CDR3 length: 14 amino acids. The germline V gene has CDR1 LNHDA and CDR2 SQIVND (reference sequence). V trimming: 6 bases; J trimming: 1 base; junction bases outside the gene matches: 5.

The chain joins TRBV5-1 to TRBJ1-1; 8 nucleotides line up with TRBD1. The CDR3 spans 15 residues. V shed 4 bases, J shed 1 base, and the junction held 6 bases outside the gene matches. From germline, CDR1 is SGHRS and CDR2 YFSETQ. The CDR3 DNA is TGCGCCAGCAGCCCCCGGACAGGGAGGAACACTGAAGCTTTCTTT. Translating gives CASSPRTGRNTEAFF.